This T cell receptor beta chain stems from a study of cytomegalovirus exposure and HLA in healthy donors. Study as a whole: A prior study identified 90 million to 120 million unique TCR beta sequences from about 180 million T cells.

PCR amplification relied on 60 Vbeta primers (plus 13 Jbeta primers). The assay was immunoSEQ multiplex PCR, and TCRdb's table has in-frame clones only and misses some. Of around 190,000 clones listed, roughly 78% were seen once; the top ten hold around 0.74%. Every donor was a healthy person donating bone marrow. The CDR3 totals 16 residues. The germline V and J ends were trimmed by 4 bases and 0 bases, with 16 bases remaining between them. The germline V gene encodes CDR1 SGHDT and CDR2 YYEEEE. Study-wide results and limits: An analysis was carried out at a later point. It showed that HLA-associated TCR beta chains were more clonally expanded than equally common non-associated chains.

With regard to this clone: Antigen: not known.

The V gene is TRBV5-6, the J gene TRBJ1-2; D unresolved. This receptor was taken from a woman aged 35 to 49 in good health and CMV-seronegative. The sample comprised PBMCs. The CDR3, as DNA: TGTGCCAGCAGCGGAGTAGCTGGAGGTCCTAACTATGGCTACACCTTC. It is translated as CASSGVAGGPNYGYTF.